These T cell receptor beta chains were read from a single sample in a study of vaccination and CD4 T cells after COVID-19. TCRdb re-called the PCR reads with MiXCR, one entry per CDR3 protein. This repertoire shows roughly 15,000 distinct CDR3 sequences, 40% to 50% found once; its top ten account for about 8.1%. Their target antigens are unknown. The sequenced material came from CD4+ T cells from blood, cultured in vitro. These receptors came from a human donor who had recovered from COVID-19. Each CDR3 is given with its conserved first and last residue. The D gene is left open where the match is weak. Expanded clones are given a class, and other clones once, few, many or no size at all.

j_call: TRBJ1-1
v_call: TRBV29-1
d_call: NA
cdr3_length: 10
clone_size: NA
cdr3_aa: CSALNTEAFF
cdr3_nt: TGCAGCGCTTTGAACACTGAAGCTTTCTTT

j_call: TRBJ1-2
v_call: TRBV2
d_call: NA
cdr3_length: 14
clone_size: few
cdr3_aa: CATKEAFRVGGYTF
cdr3_nt: TGTGCCACAAAAGAAGCGTTCAGGGTCGGGGGCTACACCTTC

j_call: TRBJ2-3
v_call: TRBV24-1
d_call: TRBD2
cdr3_length: 15
clone_size: once
cdr3_aa: CATSDVGLAGDTQYF
cdr3_nt: TGTGCCACCAGTGATGTTGGACTAGCGGGCGATACGCAGTATTTT

j_call: TRBJ2-1
v_call: TRBV15
d_call: NA
cdr3_length: 13
clone_size: once
cdr3_aa: CATSRGGVYEQFF
cdr3_nt: TGTGCCACCAGCAGAGGGGGCGTCTATGAGCAGTTCTTC

j_call: TRBJ1-5
v_call: TRBV7-2
d_call: NA
cdr3_length: 17
clone_size: NA
cdr3_aa: CASSALGTQVGLQPQHF
cdr3_nt: TGTGCCAGCAGCGCATTGGGCACACAGGTTGGGCTGCAGCCCCAGCATTTT

j_call: TRBJ1-1
v_call: TRBV6-1
d_call: TRBD1
cdr3_length: 16
clone_size: medium-sized
cdr3_aa: CASSIPQGARGTEAFF
cdr3_nt: TGTGCCAGCAGTATACCTCAGGGGGCGCGGGGCACTGAAGCTTTCTTT

j_call: TRBJ1-6
v_call: TRBV9
d_call: NA
cdr3_length: 14
clone_size: NA
cdr3_aa: CASSVAGLNSPLHF
cdr3_nt: TGTGCCAGCAGCGTAGCAGGGTTGAATTCACCCCTCCACTTT

j_call: TRBJ2-2
v_call: TRBV10-1
d_call: NA
cdr3_length: 14
clone_size: NA
cdr3_aa: CASSEMQGVRELFF
cdr3_nt: TGCGCCAGCAGTGAGATGCAGGGTGTCCGGGAGCTGTTTTTT

j_call: TRBJ1-2
v_call: TRBV19
d_call: NA
cdr3_length: 14
clone_size: NA
cdr3_aa: CASSIDRSNYGYTF
cdr3_nt: TGTGCCAGTAGTATAGACAGGTCTAACTATGGCTACACCTTC

j_call: TRBJ2-3
v_call: TRBV19
d_call: TRBD1
cdr3_length: 15
clone_size: NA
cdr3_aa: CASSHIWTGADTQYF
cdr3_nt: TGTGCCAGTAGCCATATATGGACAGGAGCAGATACGCAGTATTTT

j_call: TRBJ1-1
v_call: TRBV6-4
d_call: NA
cdr3_length: 14
clone_size: NA
cdr3_aa: CASSDSSKGTEAFF
cdr3_nt: TGTGCCAGCAGTGACTCTTCAAAAGGAACTGAAGCTTTCTTT

j_call: TRBJ1-5
v_call: TRBV6-2/TRBV6-3
d_call: TRBD1
cdr3_length: 19
clone_size: few
cdr3_aa: CASSPLLGQGSYSNQPQHF
cdr3_nt: TGTGCCAGCAGCCCCCTCCTGGGACAGGGATCGTATAGCAATCAGCCCCAGCATTTT

j_call: TRBJ1-2
v_call: TRBV24-1
d_call: NA
cdr3_length: 14
clone_size: few
cdr3_aa: CATSTPADSYGYTF
cdr3_nt: TGTGCCACCAGTACGCCAGCAGACAGCTATGGCTACACCTTC

j_call: TRBJ2-3
v_call: TRBV6-4
d_call: NA
cdr3_length: 14
clone_size: large
cdr3_aa: CASSDPTLANTQYF
cdr3_nt: TGTGCCAGCAGTGACCCCACCCTAGCAAATACGCAGTATTTT

j_call: TRBJ2-3
v_call: TRBV6-1
d_call: NA
cdr3_length: 15
clone_size: few
cdr3_aa: CASRGDRHSTDTQYF
cdr3_nt: TGTGCCAGCAGAGGCGACAGGCATAGCACAGATACGCAGTATTTT

j_call: TRBJ2-2
v_call: TRBV2
d_call: NA
cdr3_length: 15
clone_size: once
cdr3_aa: CASSPSGTPTGELFF
cdr3_nt: TGTGCCAGCAGTCCTTCCGGGACACCCACCGGGGAGCTGTTTTTT

j_call: TRBJ1-5
v_call: TRBV6-5
d_call: NA
cdr3_length: 14
clone_size: NA
cdr3_aa: CASSYSGGIQPQHF
cdr3_nt: TGTGCCAGCAGTTACTCGGGGGGTATTCAGCCCCAGCATTTT

j_call: TRBJ1-1
v_call: TRBV5-8
d_call: NA
cdr3_length: 13
clone_size: NA
cdr3_aa: CASSLVGYTEAFF
cdr3_nt: TGTGCCAGCAGCTTGGTTGGGTACACTGAAGCTTTCTTT

j_call: TRBJ2-5
v_call: TRBV2
d_call: NA
cdr3_length: 16
clone_size: NA
cdr3_aa: CASSERVPGASETQYF
cdr3_nt: TGTGCCAGCAGTGAAAGGGTCCCGGGAGCGTCAGAGACCCAGTACTTC

j_call: TRBJ1-1
v_call: TRBV11-2
d_call: NA
cdr3_length: 14
clone_size: once
cdr3_aa: CASSLGGGTVEAFF
cdr3_nt: TGTGCCAGCAGCTTAGGAGGGGGTACAGTCGAGGCTTTCTTT

j_call: TRBJ1-5
v_call: TRBV6-5
d_call: TRBD1
cdr3_length: 14
clone_size: NA
cdr3_aa: CASSSGQGRQPQHF
cdr3_nt: TGTGCCAGCAGTTCGGGACAGGGGAGACAGCCCCAGCATTTT

j_call: TRBJ1-2
v_call: TRBV6-1
d_call: NA
cdr3_length: 14
clone_size: few
cdr3_aa: CASTPAGSASGYTF
cdr3_nt: TGTGCCAGCACACCCGCCGGGTCCGCGTCCGGCTACACCTTC

j_call: TRBJ1-2
v_call: TRBV27
d_call: NA
cdr3_length: 13
clone_size: NA
cdr3_aa: CASSIRFSSGYTF
cdr3_nt: TGTGCCAGCAGCATCAGGTTCTCTAGTGGCTACACCTTC

j_call: TRBJ2-2
v_call: TRBV24-1
d_call: NA
cdr3_length: 15
clone_size: NA
cdr3_aa: CATGDPRGGTGELFF
cdr3_nt: TGTGCCACCGGGGACCCTAGGGGTGGCACCGGGGAGCTGTTTTTT

j_call: TRBJ1-2
v_call: TRBV4-3
d_call: NA
cdr3_length: 14
clone_size: NA
cdr3_aa: CASSQEASSYGYTF
cdr3_nt: TGCGCCAGCAGCCAAGAGGCCAGTTCTTATGGCTACACCTTC

j_call: TRBJ2-3
v_call: TRBV19
d_call: TRBD2
cdr3_length: 17
clone_size: NA
cdr3_aa: CASSISGVLSATDTQYF
cdr3_nt: TGTGCCAGTTCAATCAGCGGGGTCCTATCGGCCACAGATACGCAGTATTTT

j_call: TRBJ2-2
v_call: TRBV10-3
d_call: NA
cdr3_length: 15
clone_size: few
cdr3_aa: CAITADSANTGELFF
cdr3_nt: TGTGCCATCACCGCCGACAGCGCGAACACCGGGGAGCTGTTTTTT

j_call: TRBJ2-4
v_call: TRBV27
d_call: NA
cdr3_length: 15
clone_size: few
cdr3_aa: CASSLSYRDKNIQYF
cdr3_nt: TGTGCCAGCAGTTTATCCTACAGGGACAAAAACATTCAGTACTTC

j_call: TRBJ1-1
v_call: TRBV11-1
d_call: NA
cdr3_length: 13
clone_size: NA
cdr3_aa: CASSLGGIWEAFF
cdr3_nt: TGTGCCAGCAGCCTCGGGGGGATTTGGGAAGCTTTCTTT

j_call: TRBJ2-7
v_call: TRBV24-1
d_call: NA
cdr3_length: 15
clone_size: NA
cdr3_aa: CATSDFGQGDYEQYF
cdr3_nt: TGTGCCACCAGTGATTTTGGGCAGGGAGACTACGAGCAGTACTTC

j_call: TRBJ1-6
v_call: TRBV30
d_call: NA
cdr3_length: 13
clone_size: NA
cdr3_aa: CAWSETDNSPLHF
cdr3_nt: TGTGCCTGGAGTGAAACAGACAATTCACCCCTCCACTTT

j_call: TRBJ2-2
v_call: TRBV6-1
d_call: NA
cdr3_length: 13
clone_size: few
cdr3_aa: CASREMNTGELFF
cdr3_nt: TGTGCCAGCAGGGAAATGAACACCGGGGAGCTGTTTTTT

j_call: TRBJ1-2
v_call: TRBV6-5
d_call: NA
cdr3_length: 15
clone_size: NA
cdr3_aa: CASSSFPGGNYGYTF
cdr3_nt: TGTGCCAGCAGTTCCTTTCCGGGGGGTAACTATGGCTACACCTTC

j_call: TRBJ1-2
v_call: TRBV4-2
d_call: TRBD1
cdr3_length: 17
clone_size: few
cdr3_aa: CASSPRTGGGGGYGYTF
cdr3_nt: TGTGCCAGCAGCCCAAGGACAGGGGGCGGTGGGGGTTATGGCTACACCTTC

j_call: TRBJ2-7
v_call: TRBV10-3
d_call: NA
cdr3_length: 12
clone_size: NA
cdr3_aa: CAISGGDYEQYF
cdr3_nt: TGTGCCATCAGTGGCGGAGACTACGAGCAGTACTTC

j_call: TRBJ1-3
v_call: TRBV6-1
d_call: NA
cdr3_length: 16
clone_size: NA
cdr3_aa: CASKKSPTGYGNTIYF
cdr3_nt: TGTGCCAGCAAGAAATCCCCCACAGGGTATGGAAACACCATATATTTT

j_call: TRBJ1-1
v_call: TRBV20-1
d_call: NA
cdr3_length: 14
clone_size: few
cdr3_aa: CSARGLIGGAEAFF
cdr3_nt: TGCAGTGCTAGGGGCCTCATAGGGGGGGCTGAAGCTTTCTTT